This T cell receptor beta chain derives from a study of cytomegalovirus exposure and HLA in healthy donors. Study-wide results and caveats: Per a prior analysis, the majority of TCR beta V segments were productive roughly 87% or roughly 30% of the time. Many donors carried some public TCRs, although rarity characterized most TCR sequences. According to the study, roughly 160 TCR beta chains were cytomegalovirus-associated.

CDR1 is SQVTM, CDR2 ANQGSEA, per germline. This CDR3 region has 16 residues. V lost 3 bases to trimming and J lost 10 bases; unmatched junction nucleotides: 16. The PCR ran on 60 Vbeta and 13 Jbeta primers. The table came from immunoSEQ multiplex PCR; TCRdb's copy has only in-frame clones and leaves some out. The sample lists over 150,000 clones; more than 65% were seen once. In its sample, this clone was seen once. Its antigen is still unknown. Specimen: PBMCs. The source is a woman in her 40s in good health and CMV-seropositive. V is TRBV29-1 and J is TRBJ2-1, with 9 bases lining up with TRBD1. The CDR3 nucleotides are TGCAGCGTTGAGAGTGACCGGGACAGGGCTAGTTTGGAGCAGTTCTTC. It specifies CSVESDRDRASLEQFF.